Following are 12 T cell receptor beta chains from one sample sequenced in a study of Ad26.COV2.S vaccination and SARS-CoV-2 variants. Sequenced by immunoSEQ multiplex PCR; TCRdb stores in-frame clones only, minus some. This sample has hundreds of thousands of clones, with around 89% found just once. Treatment here: some 20 received Ad26.COV2.S at low or high dose, single or two shots; 5 received placebo; per-sample allocation not given. Sampling was performed 63 days after the first vaccine or placebo injection. The sequences come from peripheral blood, collected in a trial of Ad26.COV2.S vaccine versus placebo. Every receptor here comes from a person aged 18-60 years who received the Ad26.COV2.S COVID-19 vaccine or a placebo.

This clone was seen only once. The rearrangement links TRBV10-3 to TRBJ1-6; D not resolved. Germline-derived CDR1 and CDR2 are ENHRY and SYGVKD. Between the trimmed V and J ends, which lost 0 bases and 7 bases, there was a span of 10 bases. The CDR3 runs 15 residues. The CDR3 loop is CAISESMDVNSPLHF. The CDR3 coding sequence is TGTGCCATCAGTGAGTCTATGGATGTGAATTCACCCCTCCACTTT.

The chain is built from TRBV19 and TRBJ1-2; 7 bases align to TRBD1. Germline V gives CDR1 LNHDA, CDR2 SQIVND (reference sequence). The CDR3 runs to 15 residues. V lost 3 bases, J lost 2 bases, and 6 bases stayed unmatched. In nucleotides, the CDR3 is TGTGCCAGTAGTATTCCGGGACAGCCAAACTATGGCTACACCTTC. This translates into CASSIPGQPNYGYTF.

V and J are TRBV21-1 and TRBJ1-1; TRBD1 reflects the table's D call only, with no check against the DNA. TRBV21-1 is reported as a pseudogene. The CDR3 runs 15 residues. This chain's CDR3 is CASRPTGDLNTEAFF. The CDR3 nucleotides read TGTGCCAGCAGGCCAACAGGGGATCTGAACACTGAAGCTTTCTTT.

This chain links TRBV5-1 with TRBJ2-7; D is perhaps TRBD2 (5 bases). CDR1 SGHRS and CDR2 YFSETQ come from the germline V gene. Trimming left V 5 bases short and J 3 bases short, with 12 bases between. The CDR3 has 13 residues. The CDR3 loop reads CASSLGVNYEQYF. As DNA, the CDR3 is TGCGCCAGCAGTCTCGGGGTAAACTACGAGCAGTACTTC. The entire variable domain, with the rest obtained from reference TRBV5-1 and TRBJ2-7, is as follows: KAGVTQTPRYLIKTRGQQVTLSCSPISGHRSVSWYQQTPGQGLQFLFEYFSETQRNKGNFPGRFSGRQFSNSRSEMNVSTLELGDSALYLCASSLGVNYEQYFGPGTRLTVT.

This clone has only a few counts. V usage is TRBV3-1 (or the pseudogene TRBV3-2) and J usage is TRBJ1-2, with D possibly being TRBD1 (5 bases). This CDR3 is built from 13 residues. V was cut by 1 base and J by 7 bases, with 10 bases left in between. CDR1 is LGHDT and CDR2 is YNNKEL in the germline V gene (reference sequence). CDR3 nucleotide sequence: TGTGCCAGCAGCCAAGCTCGTAGGGGTGGCTACACCTTC. Translating it yields CASSQARRGGYTF.

The V gene is TRBV4-3, the J gene TRBJ2-7; 11 bases agree with TRBD2. Looked up from germline, CDR1 is LGHNA and CDR2 is YSLEER. This CDR3 is 18 amino acids long. J lost 4 bases, V lost 1 base, and 12 bases had no gene match. Here the CDR3 DNA reads TGCGCCAGCAGCCAAGGACTAGCGGGGACACCGGCACCATACGAGCAGTACTTC. Its translation is CASSQGLAGTPAPYEQYF.

The rearrangement links TRBV11-3 to TRBJ2-7; the D gene is possibly TRBD2 (5 bases). Germline V gene sequence: CDR1 SGHNT, CDR2 YENEEA. Trimming left V 2 bases short and J 5 bases short, with 10 bases between. The CDR3 totals 13 residues. The CDR3 loop reads CASSLNEGNEQYF. Here the CDR3 DNA reads TGTGCCAGCAGCTTAAATGAGGGAAACGAGCAGTACTTC.

In its sample, this clone was seen once. The chain recombines TRBV5-6 with TRBJ1-2; D not resolved. This CDR3 spans 13 amino acids. Germline V CDR1 and CDR2: SGHDT, YYEEEE. The germline V and J ends were trimmed by 0 bases and 4 bases, with 7 bases remaining between them. The CDR3 spells CASSLGGGYGYTF. As DNA, the CDR3 is TGTGCCAGCAGCTTGGGTGGAGGCTATGGCTACACCTTC.

This clone has a handful of counts. In DNA, the CDR3 is TGTGCCAGCAGCCCAGTGGGAGAATCCTACGAGCAGTACTTC. Encoded protein: CASSPVGESYEQYF. V and J are TRBV4-2 and TRBJ2-7, with D perhaps TRBD2 (5 bases). The length of the CDR3 is 14 residues. Trimming took off 4 bases at V and 1 base at J, with 11 bases between the two ends. Germline loops: CDR1 LGHNA, CDR2 YNFKEQ.

The rearrangement joins TRBV7-9 to TRBJ2-1; 15 bases fit TRBD2. Germline CDR1 and CDR2: SEHNR and FQNEAQ (reference sequence). V gave up 3 bases and J gave up 6 bases; unmatched junction bases: 12. The CDR3 has 19 amino acids. The chain's CDR3 is CASSFRTSGRDGFTNEQFF. The CDR3 DNA reads TGTGCCAGCAGCTTCAGGACTAGCGGGAGGGACGGATTTACCAATGAGCAGTTCTTC.

The chain recombines TRBV5-4 with TRBJ2-3; D is perhaps TRBD2 (6 bases). Germline CDR1 is SGHNT and CDR2 is YYREEE (reference sequence). The CDR3 runs to 16 residues. V lost 0 bases and J 0 bases, leaving 11 bases between the germline ends. The CDR3, as DNA: TGTGCCAGCAGCTTGGAGTACGGGACTAGCACAGATACGCAGTATTTT. This encodes CASSLEYGTSTDTQYF.

This chain connects TRBV18 to TRBJ2-7; weak D call: TRBD1 (6 bases). Per germline, CDR1 KGHSH and CDR2 LQKENI. Trimming removed 3 bases at V and 4 bases at J, with 13 bases between. The CDR3 covers 14 residues. In DNA form, the CDR3 reads TGTGCCAGCTCACCCGCAGGGGTTCAGTACGAGCAGTACTTC. Translated: CASSPAGVQYEQYF.